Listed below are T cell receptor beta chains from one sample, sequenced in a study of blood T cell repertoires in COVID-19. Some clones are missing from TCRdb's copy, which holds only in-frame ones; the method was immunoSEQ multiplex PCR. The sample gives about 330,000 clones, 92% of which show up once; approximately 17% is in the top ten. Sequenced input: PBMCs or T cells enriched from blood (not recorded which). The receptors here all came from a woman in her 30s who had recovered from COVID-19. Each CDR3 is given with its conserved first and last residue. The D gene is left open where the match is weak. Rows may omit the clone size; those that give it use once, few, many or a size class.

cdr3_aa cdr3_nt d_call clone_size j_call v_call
CASSQVDMGFSGANVLTF TGCGCCAGCAGCCAAGTTGACATGGGCTTCTCTGGGGCCAACGTCCTGACTTTC NA few TRBJ2-6 TRBV4-1
CASSSGQGVTDTQYF TGTGCCAGCAGCTCCGGACAGGGGGTCACAGATACGCAGTATTTT TRBD1 NA TRBJ2-3 TRBV11-2
CASSQYSGTENYGYTF TGTGCCAGCAGCCAATACTCCGGGACAGAGAACTATGGCTACACCTTC TRBD1 NA TRBJ1-2 TRBV6-2/TRBV6-3
CASRASGYEQYF TGCGCCAGCAGGGCTAGCGGCTACGAGCAGTACTTC TRBD2 NA TRBJ2-7 TRBV5-1
CASSSKSGLQETQYF TGTGCCAGCAGCTCGAAATCGGGACTCCAAGAGACCCAGTACTTC NA once TRBJ2-5 TRBV13
CASSWDRDNTEAFF TGCGCCAGCAGTTGGGACAGGGATAACACTGAAGCTTTCTTT TRBD1 NA TRBJ1-1 TRBV4-1
CASSRQGVGYEQYF TGCGCCAGCAGTCGACAGGGGGTTGGCTACGAGCAGTACTTC TRBD1 NA TRBJ2-7 TRBV5-1
CASSLSRLAGYNEQFF TGTGCCAGCAGCTTATCCCGGCTAGCGGGCTACAATGAGCAGTTCTTC TRBD2 NA TRBJ2-1 TRBV7-2
CASSPREAGELFF TGTGCCAGCAGCCCCCGAGAGGCCGGGGAGCTGTTTTTT NA NA TRBJ2-2 TRBV14
CASSFRSKGTDTQYF TGTGCCAGCAGCTTCCGGTCTAAAGGCACAGATACGCAGTATTTT NA NA TRBJ2-3 TRBV11-2
CASSLQGAGKLFF TGTGCCAGCAGCCTACAGGGGGCGGGAAAACTGTTTTTT TRBD1 NA TRBJ1-4 TRBV28
CATSDSGGLDYGYTF TGTGCCACCAGTGACTCCGGGGGGCTGGACTATGGCTACACCTTC NA NA TRBJ1-2 TRBV24-1
CASSPDRGPRGYTF TGCGCCAGCAGCCCGGACAGGGGGCCTCGAGGCTACACCTTC TRBD1 NA TRBJ1-2 TRBV5-1
CASSLVGGISYEQYF TGTGCCAGCAGCTTAGTCGGGGGGATTTCCTACGAGCAGTACTTC TRBD2 NA TRBJ2-7 TRBV11-2
CASSRGLTNTEAFF TGTGCCAGCAGCCGTGGACTCACGAACACTGAAGCTTTCTTT NA NA TRBJ1-1 TRBV7-8
CSAIGGWALHF TGCAGTGCTATCGGGGGGTGGGCCCTCCACTTT NA NA TRBJ1-6 TRBV20-1
CAWSPQVHEQYF TGTGCCTGGAGCCCCCAGGTTCACGAGCAGTACTTC NA NA TRBJ2-7 TRBV30
CASILSRDRPYEQYF TGTGCCAGCATCCTCTCACGGGACAGACCCTACGAGCAGTACTTC TRBD1 NA TRBJ2-7 TRBV27
CASSPRAAPLILSNSPLHF TGTGCCAGCAGCCCCAGGGCCGCACCCTTAATATTATCCAATTCACCCCTCCACTTT NA NA TRBJ1-6 TRBV2
CASSSDRGTEAFF TGTGCTAGCAGTTCGGACCGAGGGACTGAAGCTTTCTTT NA NA TRBJ1-1 TRBV7-7
CASKTSGSSTGELFF TGTGCCTCCAAGACTAGCGGGAGTAGTACCGGGGAGCTGTTTTTT TRBD2 NA TRBJ2-2 TRBV10-3
CARNRARNTGELFF TGTGCCAGGAACAGGGCTCGAAACACCGGGGAGCTGTTTTTT NA NA TRBJ2-2 TRBV2
CASSFSLSGANVLTF TGCGCCAGCAGCTTTTCCCTCTCTGGGGCCAACGTCCTGACTTTC NA once TRBJ2-6 TRBV5-1
CAWSGGARPSSGNTIYF TGTGCCTGGAGTGGTGGGGCTCGACCATCCTCTGGAAACACCATATATTTT NA NA TRBJ1-3 TRBV30
CASSSLGGSGANVLTF TGTGCCAGCAGCTCGCTCGGCGGGAGTGGGGCCAACGTCCTGACTTTC TRBD2 NA TRBJ2-6 TRBV11-2
CSASLQSSYNSPLHF TGCAGTGCTAGTTTACAGAGCTCCTATAATTCACCCCTCCACTTT NA NA TRBJ1-6 TRBV20-1
CASSPSRTGEAFF TGTGCCAGCAGCCCCAGCAGGACAGGTGAAGCTTTCTTT TRBD1 NA TRBJ1-1 TRBV3-1/TRBV3-2
CASSLSQGRYGYTF TGTGCCAGCAGCTTATCTCAGGGCCGGTACGGCTACACCTTC NA NA TRBJ1-2 TRBV7-9
CASSVGFTGSTGGYTF TGTGCCAGCAGCGTAGGTTTTACAGGTAGCACGGGTGGCTACACCTTC NA NA TRBJ1-2 TRBV9
CASSPWTVNTEAFF TGTGCCAGCAGCCCATGGACAGTGAACACTGAAGCTTTCTTT NA NA TRBJ1-1 TRBV5-8
CASSWGQSYEQYF TGTGCCAGCAGCTGGGGACAGTCCTACGAGCAGTACTTC TRBD1 NA TRBJ2-7 TRBV7-2
CASLNRDRSYGYTF TGTGCCAGTCTTAACCGGGACAGGTCCTATGGCTACACCTTC TRBD1 once TRBJ1-2 TRBV19
CASSSLGQASGNTIYF TGTGCCAGCAGCTCCCTCGGACAGGCGTCTGGAAACACCATATATTTT TRBD1 NA TRBJ1-3 TRBV7-9
CASTIGTSGSLEQFF TGTGCCAGCACAATCGGGACTAGCGGGAGCCTTGAGCAGTTCTTC TRBD2 NA TRBJ2-1 TRBV2
CASSVLESLRNTIYF TGTGCCAGCAGCGTATTGGAGTCATTACGAAACACCATATATTTT NA once TRBJ1-3 TRBV9
CAWSVQGLETQYF TGTGCCTGGAGTGTACAGGGTCTAGAGACGCAGTATTTT NA NA TRBJ2-3 TRBV30
CASSQVFGLAGYTDTQYF TGCGCCAGCAGCCAAGTCTTCGGACTAGCGGGATACACAGATACGCAGTATTTT TRBD2 NA TRBJ2-3 TRBV4-3
CASSFGTSSYNEQFF TGTGCCAGCAGTTTTGGGACAAGCTCCTACAATGAGCAGTTCTTC NA NA TRBJ2-1 TRBV27
CASSRSTSGNTEAFF TGCGCCAGCAGCCGATCCACTTCAGGGAACACTGAAGCTTTCTTT NA NA TRBJ1-1 TRBV5-1
CASGLTPKGSSGENYNEQFF TGTGCTAGTGGTTTGACCCCGAAGGGCTCCAGCGGGGAGAACTACAATGAGCAGTTCTTC TRBD2 NA TRBJ2-1 TRBV12-5
CSARLNEKLFF TGCAGTGCTAGACTCAATGAAAAACTGTTTTTT NA once TRBJ1-4 TRBV20-1
CASSSLGRAFF TGTGCCAGCAGCTCCCTGGGGCGAGCTTTCTTT NA NA TRBJ1-1 TRBV7-9
CASSLTPRVSSGANVLTF TGTGCCAGCAGCTTGACTCCTCGAGTTAGTTCTGGGGCCAACGTCCTGACTTTC NA NA TRBJ2-6 TRBV7-2
CASSPQGTADSNYGYTF TGTGCCAGCTCACCACAGGGTACGGCGGACTCTAACTATGGCTACACCTTC NA NA TRBJ1-2 TRBV18
CASSLGQGTYEQYF TGTGCCAGCAGCCTCGGACAGGGAACCTACGAGCAGTACTTC TRBD1 NA TRBJ2-7 TRBV7-3
CASSYAGGREQFF TGTGCCAGCAGCTATGCAGGGGGTCGGGAGCAGTTCTTC TRBD1 NA TRBJ2-1 TRBV7-3
CASSGPRDYYGYTF TGTGCCAGCAGTGGGCCCCGGGACTACTATGGCTACACCTTC NA once TRBJ1-2 TRBV2
CASSDQGRNSGANVLTF TGTGCCAGTAGTGATCAGGGCCGGAACTCTGGGGCCAACGTCCTGACTTTC NA NA TRBJ2-6 TRBV19
CASSYTLGGVNYGYTF TGTGCCAGCAGTTACACCCTTGGGGGGGTTAATTATGGCTACACCTTC NA NA TRBJ1-2 TRBV6-5
CASSYSWRLNTEAFF TGTGCCAGCAGTTACTCGTGGCGGTTGAACACTGAAGCTTTCTTT NA NA TRBJ1-1 TRBV6-2/TRBV6-3
CASSRQGARTEAFF TGTGCCAGCTCACGACAGGGGGCGAGGACTGAAGCTTTCTTT TRBD1 NA TRBJ1-1 TRBV18
CASYSTGELFF TGTGCCAGTTACTCCACCGGGGAGCTGTTTTTT NA NA TRBJ2-2 TRBV12-3/TRBV12-4
CASSQDEGSTNEKLFF TGCGCCAGCAGCCAAGATGAGGGATCTACTAATGAAAAACTGTTTTTT NA NA TRBJ1-4 TRBV4-3
CASSQDLGLHYEQYF TGCGCCAGCAGCCAAGATCTTGGGCTTCACTACGAGCAGTACTTC NA NA TRBJ2-7 TRBV4-3
CASSFRGNEQFF TGTGCCAGCAGTTTCCGGGGGAATGAGCAGTTCTTC NA NA TRBJ2-1 TRBV6-2/TRBV6-3
CASSSGGQETQYF TGTGCCAGCAGCTCGGGAGGGCAAGAGACCCAGTACTTC TRBD2 NA TRBJ2-5 TRBV7-2
CASSPKGTGGHTQYF TGTGCCAGCAGCCCAAAGGGGACAGGGGGACATACGCAGTATTTT TRBD1 NA TRBJ2-3 TRBV7-9
CASSLGLAGGRLAKNIQYF TGTGCCAGCAGCTTGGGACTAGCGGGAGGGCGTCTAGCCAAAAACATTCAGTACTTC TRBD2 NA TRBJ2-4 TRBV5-6
CASSLARQAGNTIYF TGCGCCAGCAGCTTGGCCAGACAGGCTGGAAACACCATATATTTT NA NA TRBJ1-3 TRBV5-1
CASSLGGAGSEAFF TGTGCCAGCAGCTTGGGGGGGGCCGGCTCTGAAGCTTTCTTT NA NA TRBJ1-1 TRBV11-2